These 27 T cell receptor beta chains were all obtained from the same sample, sequenced in a study of T cells in Graves' hyperthyroidism and ophthalmopathy. The investigators amplified TCR beta CDR3 regions from RNA transcripts. RT-PCR in the first round (using the HTBI primer set) targeted the TCR CDR3. One entry per CDR3 protein results from TCRdb running MiXCR on the multiplex PCR reads. Of around 760,000 distinct CDR3 sequences in the sample, around 40% are singletons; the top ten hold around a third. Sequenced input: blood. The source of these receptors is a woman between 40 and 50 years old with Graves' hyperthyroidism.

This chain joins TRBV6-5 and TRBJ1-3, with D tentatively TRBD1 (6 bases). The CDR3 consists of 15 residues. The V gene's germline CDR1 is MNHEY and CDR2 SVGAGI. With 5 bases removed from V and 4 bases from J, the gap between germline ends came to 15 bases. The chain's CDR3 is CASSPRAGTGNTIYF. The CDR3 bases are TGTGCCAGCAGTCCCAGAGCGGGGACAGGAAACACCATATATTTT.

This clonotype was seen at least ten times. The chain carries TRBV15 and TRBJ2-7, with D tentatively TRBD1 (6 bases). The CDR3 covers 16 residues. CDR1 LNHNV and CDR2 YYDKDF come from the germline V gene (reference sequence). Trimming removed 4 bases from V and 1 base from J, with 17 bases in between. CDR3 region: CATSKRGRTASYEQYF. The CDR3 DNA reads as TGTGCCACCAGCAAGAGGGGTAGGACAGCTTCCTACGAGCAGTACTTC.

This clonotype turned up a few times. The rearrangement uses TRBV5-6 and TRBJ1-5, with TRBD1 identical over 7 bases. The CDR3 is made up of 15 amino acids. CDR1 is SGHDT and CDR2 is YYEEEE in the germline V gene. V shed 5 bases and J 7 bases; nucleotides not matched to a gene: 12. CDR3 in DNA: TGTGCCAGCAGTGAAGCGACAGGGAGCGGCCAGCCCCAGCATTTT. It translates to CASSEATGSGQPQHF.

This clonotype was detected only once. The chain has TRBV10-1 and TRBJ2-3; 7 positions agree with TRBD2. This CDR3 spans 17 amino acids. Unmatched junction bases numbered 11, after V lost 3 bases and J lost 2 bases. CDR1 is WNHNN, CDR2 SYGVQD, per germline (reference sequence). Written as DNA, the CDR3 is TGCGCCAGCAGTGAAGCGGGTAGCGGGCGGCTCACAGATACGCAGTATTTT. As protein: CASSEAGSGRLTDTQYF.

CDR3 loop: CSVEDRLASGSFYEQFF. As DNA, the CDR3 is TGCAGCGTTGAAGATCGGCTGGCTAGCGGGAGCTTCTATGAGCAGTTCTTC. This chain uses TRBV29-1 with TRBJ2-1; 10 positions match TRBD2. This CDR3 comprises 17 residues. V lost 0 bases to trimming and J lost 8 bases; unmatched junction nucleotides: 13. Looked up from germline, CDR1 is SQVTM and CDR2 is ANQGSEA.

J is TRBJ2-7 and V is TRBV10-2, with D perhaps TRBD1 (6 bases). V was shortened by 2 bases and J by 2 bases, with 10 bases between the two germline ends. CDR1 is WSHSY and CDR2 is SAAADI in the germline V gene. The CDR3 is 14 residues long. The CDR3 region has the DNA TGCGCCAGCAGTGAGCGGGACAATGCCTACGAGCAGTACTTC. Its protein product is CASSERDNAYEQYF.

J is TRBJ2-2 and V is TRBV9; no definite D call. The CDR3 spans 13 residues. Trimming removed 5 bases at V and 4 bases at J, with 9 bases between. The V gene's germline CDR1 is SGDLS and CDR2 YYNGEE. Written as DNA, the CDR3 is TGTGCCAGCAGTGACCCTCGCACCGGGGAGCTGTTTTTT. Translation: CASSDPRTGELFF.

This chain connects TRBV18 to TRBJ1-5; D unclear. The germline V gene has CDR1 KGHSH and CDR2 LQKENI. CDR3 size: 12 residues. Deletions cut 0 bases from V and 8 bases from J, with 5 bases between. CDR3 DNA sequence: TGTGCCAGCTCACCACCCGGGGAGCCCCAGCATTTT. Amino acids: CASSPPGEPQHF.

The rearrangement joins TRBV19 to TRBJ2-3, with 7 bases identical to TRBD1. Germline trimming cut 8 bases from V and 3 bases from J; bases unmatched to any gene: 17. From germline, CDR1 is LNHDA and CDR2 SQIVND (reference sequence). CDR3 length: 17 residues. The CDR3 sequence is CASHGTKTGSETDTQYF. CDR3 nucleotides: TGTGCCAGTCACGGGACAAAGACAGGGTCGGAAACAGATACGCAGTATTTT. Supplemented by reference TRBV19 and TRBJ2-3, the full variable domain reads DGGITQSPKYLFRKEGQNVTLSCEQNLNHDAMYWYRQDPGQGLRLIYYSQIVNDFQKGDIAEGYSVSREKKESFPLTVTSAQKNPTAFYLCASHGTKTGSETDTQYFGPGTRLTVL.

The chain has TRBV6-1 and TRBJ2-2, with no clear D. Germline V gene sequence: CDR1 MNHNS, CDR2 SASEGT. V lost 6 bases to trimming and J lost 1 base, with 6 bases between them. The CDR3 has 13 residues. The chain's CDR3 is CASRSENTGELFF. The CDR3 coding sequence is TGTGCCAGCAGATCGGAGAACACCGGGGAGCTGTTTTTT.

CDR3 coding DNA: TGCAGCGTTGAAGGGACAGGGGGCTTCGAGCAGTACTTC. Residues: CSVEGTGGFEQYF. The genes are TRBV29-1 and TRBJ2-7, with TRBD1 matching over 11 bases. Per germline, CDR1 SQVTM and CDR2 ANQGSEA. CDR3 length equals 13 residues. Trimming cost V 1 base and J 6 bases; bases outside gene matches: 2.

Note on this clonotype: A much larger clone sits a single nucleotide away, making a read error possible. Without the conserved terminal phenylalanine or tryptophan, this CDR3 likely stems from a read error. The chain couples TRBV20-1 to TRBJ2-5; 9 bases are shared with TRBD2. The junction had 10 bases not matched to a gene; V was cut back by 1 base and J by 7 bases. This CDR3 comprises 15 residues. The V gene's germline CDR1 is DFQATT and CDR2 SNEGSKA (reference sequence). CDR3 region: CSARGPTSGVRTQYS. DNA for the CDR3: TGCAGTGCTAGAGGGCCGACTAGCGGAGTGCGGACCCAGTACTCC.

This clonotype has more than one count but fewer than ten. The chain has TRBV9 and TRBJ2-7; a possible D gene is TRBD1 (6 bases). Germline CDR1 SGDLS, CDR2 YYNGEE. The V end was cut by 0 bases, the J end by 2 bases, with 15 bases between. The CDR3 sequence is 16 residues long. DNA of the CDR3: TGTGCCAGCAGCGTAGAGGGGGACAATCAAGCCTACGAGCAGTACTTC. Translating it yields CASSVEGDNQAYEQYF.

J is TRBJ2-2 and V is TRBV20-1; D tentatively reads TRBD1 or TRBD2 (5 bases each). With 2 bases removed from V and 3 bases from J, the gap between germline ends came to 16 bases. Looked up from germline, CDR1 is DFQATT and CDR2 is SNEGSKA (reference sequence). This CDR3 region has 16 residues. The CDR3 sequence is CSARRAGTRDTGELFF. Written as DNA, the CDR3 is TGCAGTGCTAGAAGGGCCGGGACGCGTGACACCGGGGAGCTGTTTTTT.

In regard to this clonotype: A much larger clone is a single base away; this may be a read error. V usage is TRBV25-1 and J usage is TRBJ1-2; 7 bases agree with TRBD1. The CDR3 is 14 amino acids. CDR1 is MGHDK, CDR2 SYGVNS, per germline. V lost 5 bases to trimming and J lost 6 bases; unmatched junction nucleotides: 9. The CDR3 loop is CASSLRQGSHGYTF. CDR3 bases: TGTGCCAGCAGTTTGAGACAGGGATCGCATGGCTACACCTTC.

The table lists this clonotype with many counts. The V gene is TRBV12-3 or TRBV12-4, the J gene TRBJ2-5, with 7 bases that match TRBD1. J lost 3 bases, V lost 5 bases, and 3 bases had no gene match. The length of the CDR3 is 13 residues. Written as DNA, the CDR3 is TGTGCCAGCAGTCCAGACAGGGAAGAGACCCAGTACTTC. Translated, it gives CASSPDREETQYF.

In its sample, this clonotype was seen many times. At one boundary the junction diverges from the germline segment, which might be a read error. The chain joins TRBV7-2 to TRBJ1-2, with 8 bases matching TRBD1. The germline V gene encodes CDR1 SGHTA and CDR2 FQGNSA. This CDR3 region has 13 residues. CDR3 nucleotide sequence: TGTGCCAGCAGCTTAGCGCCGGACAGGGCACCAGGCTTC. This codes for CASSLAPDRAPGF.

This clonotype has more than one count but fewer than ten. The V and J genes are TRBV12-3 or TRBV12-4 and TRBJ1-1; D is perhaps TRBD1 (5 bases). This CDR3 has 16 residues. V was clipped by 6 bases and J by 6 bases, with 23 bases between them. CDR3 nucleotides: TGTGCCAGCAGAACCCGGGGGGGAAGACACCCCTCTGAAGCTTTCTTT. It specifies CASRTRGGRHPSEAFF.

The gene calls are TRBV25-1 and TRBJ1-6; no definite D call. The CDR3 is 13 residues long. V was shortened by 8 bases and J by 4 bases, with 9 bases between the two germline ends. The germline V gene encodes CDR1 MGHDK and CDR2 SYGVNS. The CDR3 sequence is CASLPGYNSPLHF. The CDR3 DNA sequence: TGTGCCAGCCTACCGGGTTATAATTCACCCCTCCACTTT.

This clonotype was recorded many times. The CDR3 nucleotides are TGTGCCAGCAGCTTAGCAGGGGGCAATAATTCACCCCTCCACTTT. Translated: CASSLAGGNNSPLHF. This chain uses TRBV7-2 with TRBJ1-6, with 7 bases fitting TRBD1. The germline V gene encodes CDR1 SGHTA and CDR2 FQGNSA. CDR3 length equals 15 residues. With 0 bases clipped from V and 5 bases from J, the junction kept 1 base outside the gene matches.

At least ten counts were recorded for this clonotype. The rearrangement links TRBV7-2 to TRBJ2-7, with TRBD1 as a possible D gene (5 bases). Germline CDR1 SGHTA, CDR2 FQGNSA. The CDR3 has 12 amino acids. V dropped 1 base and J dropped 9 bases, with 10 bases sitting between them. CDR3 region: CASSLGGSGQYF. The CDR3 coding sequence is TGTGCCAGCAGCTTAGGGGGCTCAGGGCAGTACTTC.

This rearrangement joins TRBV29-1 to TRBJ2-7; D gene uncertain. Germline loops: CDR1 SQVTM, CDR2 ANQGSEA. Deletions cut 5 bases from V and 3 bases from J, with 17 bases between. CDR3 length equals 14 residues. Here the CDR3 reads CSVNSPSGIYEQYF. Here the CDR3 DNA reads TGCAGCGTTAACTCCCCGAGTGGAATCTACGAGCAGTACTTC.

The rearrangement links TRBV15 to TRBJ2-4, with D unclear. The ends were cut back, 0 bases at V and 0 bases at J, with 6 bases in the middle. The CDR3 has 15 residues. CDR1 and CDR2 (germline): LNHNV, YYDKDF (reference sequence). CDR3 sequence (DNA): TGTGCCACCAGCAGAGATGGGATAGCCAAAAACATTCAGTACTTC. Amino acid sequence: CATSRDGIAKNIQYF.

Of note for this clonotype: At one boundary the junction diverges from the germline segment, which might be a read error. The chain employs TRBV30 and TRBJ1-2; a weak D match, TRBD1 (5 bases). The CDR3 consists of 11 residues. Germline assignment: CDR1 GTSNPN and CDR2 SVGIG (reference sequence). CDR3 nucleotides: TGTGCCTGGGAACTCGGACATGTTTTCTATTTC. This encodes CAWELGHVFYF.

There are a few counts of this clonotype. The chain couples TRBV2 to TRBJ1-5, with D maybe TRBD1 (5 bases). This CDR3 comprises 14 residues. Germline lookup yields CDR1 SNHLY and CDR2 FYNNEI. V was cut by 5 bases and J by 4 bases, with 12 bases left in between. The chain's CDR3 is CASSWDGNNQPQHF. The CDR3, as DNA: TGTGCCAGCAGTTGGGACGGCAATAATCAGCCCCAGCATTTT.

The chain joins TRBV6-6 to TRBJ2-6, with D uncertain. Trimming stripped 5 bases from V and 0 bases from J, with 11 bases between. This CDR3 spans 16 amino acids. The germline gives CDR1 MNHNY, CDR2 SVGAGI (reference sequence). DNA of the CDR3: TGTGCCAGCAGTGAAATTAGGGCCTCTGGGGCCAACGTCCTGACTTTC. This translates into CASSEIRASGANVLTF.

V gene TRBV12-3 or TRBV12-4 combines with J gene TRBJ1-2, with 9 bases that match TRBD1. The V and J ends lost 5 bases and 7 bases, in that order; junction bases with no gene match: 8. The CDR3 length is 14 residues. The DNA for the CDR3 is TGTGCCAGCAGTCCCGGACAGGGGAGGTCTGGCTACACCTTC. Protein product: CASSPGQGRSGYTF.